The 9 T cell receptor beta chains given below trace back to one sample, sequenced in a study of blood T cell repertoires in COVID-19. Assay used: immunoSEQ multiplex PCR; TCRdb lists only in-frame clones, some missing. The sample lists roughly 200,000 clones; about 88% were seen once. Material: PBMCs or T cells enriched from blood (not recorded which). The receptors here all came from a woman in her forties with acute COVID-19.

The gene calls are TRBV7-9 and TRBJ2-1, with 10 bases lining up with TRBD2. J gave up 7 bases and V 0 bases, and 0 bases lay outside the gene matches. The V gene's germline CDR1 is SEHNR and CDR2 FQNEAQ (reference sequence). CDR3 length equals 14 residues. CDR3 region: CASSLASGRNEQFF. The CDR3 DNA is TGTGCCAGCAGCTTAGCTAGCGGGAGGAATGAGCAGTTCTTC.

DNA for the CDR3: TGTGCCAGCAGTTACTCGCGGGGGGTCCAAGAGACCCAGTACTTC. Translating gives CASSYSRGVQETQYF. This chain links TRBV6-5 with TRBJ2-5; the match to TRBD2 covers 8 bases. The CDR3 has 15 amino acids. The germline V gene encodes CDR1 MNHEY and CDR2 SVGAGI. The junction had 1 base not matched to a gene; V was cut back by 0 bases and J by 1 base.

V usage is TRBV10-3 and J usage is TRBJ2-7; 9 nucleotides align to TRBD1. Germline CDR1 reads ENHRY; CDR2 reads SYGVKD. The CDR3 spans 14 residues. J gave up 3 bases and V 6 bases, and 6 bases lay outside the gene matches. The CDR3 loop is CAIRAGQGGYEQYF. The CDR3 bases are TGTGCCATCAGGGCGGGACAGGGAGGCTACGAGCAGTACTTC.

This chain links TRBV11-2 with TRBJ1-2; possibly TRBD1 for D (5 bases). Germline V lookup: CDR1 SGHAT, CDR2 FQNNGV. The CDR3 extends over 14 amino acids. Trimming took off 0 bases at V and 7 bases at J, with 12 bases between the two ends. CDR3 nucleotide sequence: TGTGCCAGCAGCTTAGATGCCAGGGTCGGTGGCTACACCTTC. Protein sequence: CASSLDARVGGYTF.

The rearrangement uses TRBV28 and TRBJ1-5, with D maybe TRBD1 (6 bases). Germline loops: CDR1 MDHEN, CDR2 SYDVKM. This CDR3 is built from 15 residues. Trimming took off 6 bases at V and 5 bases at J, with 17 bases between the two ends. CDR3 residues: CASSSTRGGYQPQHF. In nucleotides, the CDR3 is TGTGCCAGCAGCTCTACGCGCGGGGGCTATCAGCCCCAGCATTTT. Based on the CDR3 plus reference TRBV28 and TRBJ1-5, the full variable domain is DVKVTQSSRYLVKRTGEKVFLECVQDMDHENMFWYRQDPGLGLRLIYFSYDVKMKEKGDIPEGYSVSREKKERFSLILESASTNQTSMYLCASSSTRGGYQPQHFGDGTRLSIL.

V gene TRBV27 combines with J gene TRBJ1-6; tentatively, D is TRBD1 (5 bases). This CDR3 has 16 residues. From germline, CDR1 is MNHEY and CDR2 SMNVEV (reference sequence). Trimming cost V 0 bases and J 3 bases, with 9 bases left between them. The CDR3 DNA is TGTGCCAGCAGTTTATCGGGGCAGAACTATAATTCACCCCTCCACTTT. Translation: CASSLSGQNYNSPLHF.

This clone was recorded once. CDR3 sequence: CASSSREASTDTQYF. Here the CDR3 DNA reads TGTGCCAGCAGCTCGCGGGAGGCCAGCACAGATACGCAGTATTTT. The chain has TRBV7-9 and TRBJ2-3; TRBD2 aligns across 8 bases. With 4 bases clipped from V and 0 bases from J, the junction kept 3 bases outside the gene matches. Germline CDR1 and CDR2: SEHNR and FQNEAQ (reference sequence). This CDR3 spans 15 amino acids.

The CDR3 protein is CASSQDKGFGNTIYF. CDR3 sequence (DNA): TGTGCCAGCAGCCAAGATAAAGGATTCGGGAACACCATATATTTT. The V gene is TRBV3-1 (or the pseudogene TRBV3-2), the J gene TRBJ1-3, with D uncertain. The length of the CDR3 is 15 residues. Germline CDR1 is LGHDT and CDR2 is YNNKEL (reference sequence). V was shortened by 0 bases and J by 7 bases, with 13 bases between the two germline ends.

The chain couples TRBV6-1 to TRBJ1-4; D is unresolved. V was pared by 1 base and J by 7 bases, with 13 bases between. The CDR3 covers 15 residues. Germline CDR1 MNHNS, CDR2 SASEGT. The CDR3 loop reads CASSEGTRWGEKLFF. In DNA form, the CDR3 reads TGTGCCAGCAGTGAAGGGACTCGGTGGGGTGAAAAACTGTTTTTT.